The rows below give T cell receptor beta chains drawn from one sample of a study of PD-1 blockade in classical Hodgkin lymphoma. Repertoires were generated with immunoSEQ multiplex PCR, while TCRdb's copy carries only in-frame clones and drops some. This table has 20,000 to 25,000 clones, more than 90% appearing once. Sequenced input: CD4+ T cells from blood. Receptors originate from a human donor with classical Hodgkin lymphoma. The CDR3 runs from the conserved cysteine through the conserved F or W. Each record gives: V gene, J gene, CDR3 protein.

V: TRBV5-1; J: TRBJ2-7; CDR3: CASSLDPTYEQYF
V: TRBV6-5; J: TRBJ1-2; CDR3: CATSRDRGLGGYTF
V: TRBV4-2; J: TRBJ2-7; CDR3: CASSGRAYEQYF
V: TRBV2; J: TRBJ1-5; CDR3: CASSVGAGQPQHF
V: TRBV11-1; J: TRBJ1-4; CDR3: CASSRDRVNEKLFF
V: TRBV7-2; J: TRBJ2-1; CDR3: CASSWDRYNEQFF
V: TRBV12-5; J: TRBJ2-5; CDR3: CASGLVRFRGRHLQFQTQYF
V: TRBV29-1; J: TRBJ2-3; CDR3: CSVDALAGGVTQYF
V: TRBV6-1; J: TRBJ2-7; CDR3: CASGLVDEQYF
V: TRBV5-1; J: TRBJ2-3; CDR3: CASSLAVLGTDTQYF
V: TRBV28; J: TRBJ2-4; CDR3: CASSRGQILAKNIQYF
V: TRBV5-1; J: TRBJ2-1; CDR3: CASSSGTSGNHEQFF
V: TRBV6-1; J: TRBJ1-2; CDR3: CASSPEVANYGYTF
V: TRBV5-5; J: TRBJ2-5; CDR3: CASSFQGQGRSETQYF
V: TRBV5-1; J: TRBJ2-7; CDR3: CASSLESGVYEQYF
V: TRBV7-9; J: TRBJ2-3; CDR3: CASRAVGTPGTDTQYF
V: TRBV13; J: TRBJ2-1; CDR3: CASSLTGDNEQFF
V: TRBV28; J: TRBJ2-5; CDR3: CASSIQETQYF
V: TRBV7-9; J: TRBJ1-6; CDR3: CASSLNSGSSNSPLHF
V: TRBV5-1; J: TRBJ1-4; CDR3: CASRWGATNEKLFF
V: TRBV11-2; J: TRBJ2-7; CDR3: CASSVRGAVDEQYF
V: TRBV5-1; J: TRBJ2-1; CDR3: CASSPIAGVNNEQFF
V: TRBV7-9; J: TRBJ1-2; CDR3: CASSPQGKGYGYTF
V: TRBV13; J: TRBJ2-1; CDR3: CASSYHPAGSYNEQFF
V: TRBV5-1; J: TRBJ2-7; CDR3: CASSRDSYEQYF
V: TRBV28; J: TRBJ1-6; CDR3: CASRPWGADNSPLHF
V: TRBV20-1; J: TRBJ2-5; CDR3: CSAAQETQYF
V: TRBV14; J: TRBJ1-2; CDR3: CASSPTTGTGLYGYTF
V: TRBV7-9; J: TRBJ2-2; CDR3: CASSFGTSGLSGELFF
V: TRBV30; J: TRBJ2-7; CDR3: CAWQKYPLSPQYF
V: TRBV4-3; J: TRBJ2-1; CDR3: CASSHGPGQGDNEQFF
V: TRBV4-1; J: TRBJ1-2; CDR3: CASSQPRQGIHYGYTF
V: TRBV11-3; J: TRBJ2-1; CDR3: CASSFGGLRSYNEQFF
V: TRBV5-1; J: TRBJ1-1; CDR3: CASSSGTGLEAFF
V: TRBV20-1; J: TRBJ1-2; CDR3: CSARAYGYTF
V: TRBV5-4; J: TRBJ1-2; CDR3: CASSRTGDRYGYTF
V: TRBV30; J: TRBJ2-3; CDR3: CAWSVSAGTDTQYF
V: TRBV4-1; J: TRBJ1-5; CDR3: CASSQDRGDSNQPQHF
V: TRBV5-1; J: TRBJ2-4; CDR3: CASSLGEQGDIQYF
V: TRBV6-5; J: TRBJ1-3; CDR3: CASRPAAHSGNTIYF
V: TRBV7-5; J: TRBJ2-7; CDR3: CVRSLALYRGAYEQYF
V: TRBV4-1; J: TRBJ1-2; CDR3: CASSHPGTGGSGCTF
V: TRBV6-1; J: TRBJ1-4; CDR3: CASSEDPGSNEKLFF
V: TRBV6-5; J: TRBJ1-2; CDR3: CASSLKGSYYGYTF